This T cell receptor beta chain was documented in a study of human T cells and chemical hapten exposure. Overall study: An area of 2 cm by 2 cm on upper inner arm skin received 2% DPC for sensitization.

Via MiXCR, TCRdb re-called the RACE reads, giving one row per CDR3 protein. The sample yields over 55,000 distinct CDR3 sequences, more than 9.5% seen once. In this sample, this clonotype turned up many times. The time point denotes: patch test 3, about 24 weeks after DPC sensitization. The treatment denotes: therapeutic diphenylcyclopropenone sensitization with weekly scalp DPC. This specimen consisted of whole blood, obtained in connection with sensitization to the hapten diphenylcyclopropenone (DPC). The receptor was derived from a woman aged 45-65 years with alopecia areata. Some clones in this sample may be carry-over from other donors' samples.

CDR3 nucleotides: TGCGCCAGCAGCTTAGGGGGAACTCAGTCCTACAATGAGCAGTTCTTC. Amino acids: CASSLGGTQSYNEQFF. The chain employs TRBV5-1 and TRBJ2-1, with D perhaps TRBD1 (6 bases). The V end lost 2 bases, the J end lost 1 base, and 13 bases lay between the germline ends. Germline values: CDR1 SGHRS, CDR2 YFSETQ. The CDR3 runs to 16 residues. The full variable domain, its missing parts supplied by reference TRBV5-1 and TRBJ2-1, is KAGVTQTPRYLIKTRGQQVTLSCSPISGHRSVSWYQQTPGQGLQFLFEYFSETQRNKGNFPGRFSGRQFSNSRSEMNVSTLELGDSALYLCASSLGGTQSYNEQFFGPGTRLTVL.